One and the same sample provided the 31 T cell receptor beta chains below, sequenced in a study of graft-versus-host responses after intestinal transplantation. TCRdb's copy holds only in-frame clones and misses some; the assay was immunoSEQ multiplex PCR. The table records fewer than 20,000 clones, approximately 95% of them present only once. The specimen was PBMCs, collected 23 days after intestinal transplant. Source of these receptors: a human patient who received an intestinal transplant, so some T cells may come from the graft donor.

The J gene is TRBJ1-5, the V gene TRBV7-9; D unclear. Looked up from germline, CDR1 is SEHNR and CDR2 is FQNEAQ (reference sequence). V lost 4 bases and J 4 bases, leaving 8 bases between the germline ends. The CDR3 totals 13 residues. The CDR3 loop reads CASSWDLNQPQHF. The CDR3 DNA sequence: TGTGCCAGCAGCTGGGATTTAAATCAGCCCCAGCATTTT.

The CDR3 spells CASSLGGRIYNEQFF. CDR3 bases: TGCGCCAGCAGCTTGGGCGGGAGAATTTACAATGAGCAGTTCTTC. The genes are TRBV5-1 and TRBJ2-1; TRBD2 aligns across 7 bases. Trimming at V came to 0 bases and at J to 4 bases, leaving 4 bases not matched to a gene. Germline V lookup: CDR1 SGHRS, CDR2 YFSETQ. The CDR3 loop spans 15 amino acids.

The chain recombines TRBV4-1 with TRBJ2-1, with D possibly TRBD2 on 5 matching bases. Germline lookup yields CDR1 MGHRA and CDR2 YSYEKL. Trimming took off 5 bases at V and 7 bases at J, with 9 bases between the two ends. The CDR3 is made up of 12 amino acids. DNA for the CDR3: TGCGCCAGCAGCTCTCAGCGGAATGAGCAGTTCTTC. Protein product: CASSSQRNEQFF.

The V gene is TRBV5-6, the J gene TRBJ2-3; either TRBD1 or TRBD2 may fit D (5 bases each). Trimming left V 1 base short and J 2 bases short, with 14 bases between. The CDR3 consists of 16 residues. Germline V lookup: CDR1 SGHDT, CDR2 YYEEEE. The CDR3: CASSLLRDGSTDTQYF. DNA for the CDR3: TGTGCCAGCAGCTTGCTACGGGACGGATCCACAGATACGCAGTATTTT.

V usage is TRBV6-1 and J usage is TRBJ2-7, with a possible D match to TRBD1 (5 bases). Trimming cost V 1 base and J 6 bases, with 16 bases left between them. The CDR3 is 15 residues long. Per germline, CDR1 MNHNS and CDR2 SASEGT. The CDR3 spells CASSEGDSGVSEQYF. The CDR3 DNA is TGTGCCAGCAGTGAAGGAGACAGTGGCGTGAGCGAGCAGTACTTC.

The chain is built from TRBV10-2 and TRBJ2-1; D not resolved. Germline V CDR1 and CDR2: WSHSY, SAAADI. Trimming took off 4 bases at V and 5 bases at J, with 12 bases between the two ends. The CDR3 is 14 residues long. The CDR3 reads CASSAYDLNNEQFF. For the CDR3, the DNA is TGCGCCAGCAGTGCCTACGACCTCAACAATGAGCAGTTCTTC.

This clone was seen more than once but under ten times. Other DNA sequences within the sample encode an identical CDR3. The chain uses TRBV7-9 and TRBJ1-4; weak D call: TRBD1 (5 bases). The CDR3 is made up of 15 amino acids. Germline V gene sequence: CDR1 SEHNR, CDR2 FQNEAQ (reference sequence). Trimming left V 5 bases short and J 8 bases short, with 18 bases between. CDR3 residues: CASSPQGLSAEKLFF. Written as DNA, the CDR3 is TGTGCCAGCAGCCCCCAGGGACTTTCGGCCGAAAAACTGTTTTTT.

J is TRBJ2-1 and V is TRBV27; the match to TRBD2 covers 10 bases. This CDR3 region has 16 residues. CDR1 MNHEY and CDR2 SMNVEV come from the germline V gene (reference sequence). Germline trimming cut 5 bases from V and 5 bases from J; bases unmatched to any gene: 9. The CDR3 DNA is TGTGCCAGCAGTCTAATCCCCCTAGCGGGAGACAATGAGCAGTTCTTC. Residues: CASSLIPLAGDNEQFF.

This chain links TRBV27 with TRBJ1-2; 8 positions match TRBD1. The germline CDR1 and CDR2 sequences are MNHEY and SMNVEV (reference sequence). There are 14 residues in the CDR3. Trimming at V came to 5 bases and at J to 6 bases, leaving 8 bases not matched to a gene. CDR3 nucleotides: TGTGCCAGCAGTGAGGACAGGGAGGCGGATGGCTACACCTTC. Its translation is CASSEDREADGYTF.

CDR3 in amino acids: CAWSGGDGEKLFF. DNA for the CDR3: TGTGCCTGGAGTGGAGGGGATGGTGAAAAACTGTTTTTT. The V and J genes are TRBV30 and TRBJ1-4; D perhaps matches TRBD1 (5 bases). V was cut by 1 base and J by 7 bases, with 10 bases left in between. Germline V gene lookup returns CDR1 GTSNPN and CDR2 SVGIG (reference sequence). The CDR3 is 13 amino acids. Together with reference TRBV30 and TRBJ1-4, the CDR3 gives the full variable domain: SQTIHQWPATLVQPVGSPLSLECTVEGTSNPNLYWYRQAAGRGLQLLFYSVGIGQISSEVPQNLSASRPQDRQFILSSKKLLLSDSGFYLCAWSGGDGEKLFFGSGTQLSVL.

For the CDR3, the DNA is TGTGCCAGCAGCTTAATTACAGGGCCCACTGAAGCTTTCTTT. It codes for CASSLITGPTEAFF. The rearrangement joins TRBV11-1 to TRBJ1-1; the D gene is possibly TRBD1 (6 bases). Trimming shortened V by 2 bases and J by 4 bases, and 11 bases separated the two germline ends. Germline values: CDR1 SGHAT, CDR2 FQDESV (reference sequence). The CDR3 is 14 amino acids. Drawing the rest from reference TRBV11-1 and TRBJ1-1, the complete variable domain is EAEVAQSPRYKITEKSQAVAFWCDPISGHATLYWYRQILGQGPELLVQFQDESVVDDSQLPKDRFSAERLKGVDSTLKIQPAELGDSAMYLCASSLITGPTEAFFGQGTRLTVV.

This chain uses TRBV5-3 with TRBJ2-1; D is tentatively TRBD1 or TRBD2 (5 bases each). TRBV5-3 is noted as an ORF with a role that remains uncertain. The V gene lost 9 bases and the J gene lost 4 bases, with 17 bases spanning the gap. This CDR3 has 14 residues. The CDR3 DNA reads TGTGCCAAGCTAACCGGGGCCCAGTACAATGAGCAGTTCTTC. Its protein product is CAKLTGAQYNEQFF.

The J gene is TRBJ1-5, the V gene TRBV28; the D gene is possibly TRBD1 (6 bases). The V and J ends lost 7 bases and 6 bases respectively, with 7 bases between them. The CDR3 runs 11 residues. Per germline, CDR1 MDHEN and CDR2 SYDVKM. CDR3 in DNA: TGTGCCAGCACCAGGGGTCAGCCCCAGCATTTT. Protein sequence: CASTRGQPQHF.

This chain links TRBV19 with TRBJ1-5, with 7 bases that match TRBD1. Germline assignment: CDR1 LNHDA and CDR2 SQIVND (reference sequence). The V segment lost 6 bases and the J segment 5 bases; nucleotides outside the gene matches: 7. The CDR3 is 14 residues long. The CDR3 coding sequence is TGTGCCAGTAGCCTACGGGACAGTTATCAGCCCCAGCATTTT. Its protein product is CASSLRDSYQPQHF.

The chain is built from TRBV30 and TRBJ2-5, with a tentative D call TRBD1 (6 bases). V gave up 4 bases and J gave up 5 bases, with 14 bases separating them. In germline, CDR1 is GTSNPN, CDR2 SVGIG (reference sequence). This CDR3 is built from 13 residues. This chain's CDR3 is CAWKGRGRETQYF. The CDR3 DNA is TGTGCCTGGAAGGGCAGGGGAAGGGAGACCCAGTACTTC.

The chain has TRBV27 and TRBJ2-5; the D gene is possibly TRBD1 (7 bases). Trimming took 1 base from V and 3 from J, leaving 9 bases between them. Germline V gene lookup returns CDR1 MNHEY and CDR2 SMNVEV (reference sequence). CDR3 length equals 14 residues. The CDR3 protein is CASSLFRGEETQYF. Here the CDR3 DNA reads TGTGCCAGCAGTTTATTCAGGGGGGAAGAGACCCAGTACTTC.

This sequence joins TRBV27 and TRBJ1-5; D is possibly TRBD1 (6 bases). CDR3 length: 14 residues. V was clipped by 2 bases and J by 3 bases, with 8 bases between them. Germline CDR1 MNHEY, CDR2 SMNVEV (reference sequence). The CDR3 region is CASSLQGNNQPQHF. DNA of the CDR3: TGTGCCAGCAGTTTACAGGGGAACAATCAGCCCCAGCATTTT.

The V and J genes are TRBV4-1 and TRBJ2-3; D assignment may be TRBD1 or TRBD2 (6 bases each). The CDR3 has 16 residues. V lost 2 bases, J lost 2 bases, and 14 bases lay in between. From germline, CDR1 is MGHRA and CDR2 YSYEKL. CDR3 sequence: CASSQHEGGSTDTQYF. The CDR3 nucleotides read TGCGCCAGCAGCCAACACGAGGGGGGCTCCACAGATACGCAGTATTTT.

The rearrangement joins TRBV4-1 to TRBJ2-1; possibly TRBD2 for D (6 bases). The CDR3 covers 15 residues. Germline loops: CDR1 MGHRA, CDR2 YSYEKL. The V end lost 0 bases, the J end lost 3 bases, and 9 bases lay between the germline ends. The CDR3 DNA follows: TGCGCCAGCAGCCAAGATTCTAGCGACTACAATGAGCAGTTCTTC. Residues: CASSQDSSDYNEQFF.

The V call is TRBV7-9, the J call TRBJ2-3; no firm D call. Trimming left V 1 base short and J 0 bases short, with 8 bases between. CDR3 length: 15 amino acids. CDR1 is SEHNR and CDR2 is FQNEAQ in the germline V gene (reference sequence). CDR3 residues: CASSLEGWSTDTQYF. DNA for the CDR3: TGTGCCAGCAGCTTAGAGGGCTGGAGCACAGATACGCAGTATTTT.

The chain links TRBV4-1 to TRBJ2-1, with 8 nucleotides matching TRBD1. Germline V gene sequence: CDR1 MGHRA, CDR2 YSYEKL. V was pared by 4 bases and J by 4 bases, with 3 bases of the junction left unmatched. CDR3 length: 14 amino acids. The CDR3 DNA sequence: TGCGCCAGCAGCCGGGGGACAGGTTACAATGAGCAGTTCTTC. This sequence encodes CASSRGTGYNEQFF.

The rearrangement joins TRBV5-1 to TRBJ1-1; D gene unclear. CDR1 and CDR2 (germline): SGHRS, YFSETQ. V was clipped by 5 bases and J by 3 bases, with 14 bases between them. This CDR3 has 14 amino acids. The CDR3 DNA follows: TGCGCCAGCAGTCGGAACAGCCCAGACACTGAAGCTTTCTTT. Its translation: CASSRNSPDTEAFF.

The chain combines TRBV6-1 with TRBJ2-7, with 9 nucleotides matching TRBD2. The J call may be mistaken, given a closer DNA end match to TRBJ2-5. From germline, CDR1 is MNHNS and CDR2 SASEGT. This CDR3 spans 13 amino acids. CDR3 in DNA: TGTGCCAGCAGGGCTAGCGGGAAAGAGACCCAGTACTTC. Translating gives CASRASGKETQYF.

The V gene is TRBV5-1, the J gene TRBJ2-1, with D possibly matching TRBD1 (5 bases). Trimming shortened V by 2 bases and J by 4 bases, and 25 bases separated the two germline ends. CDR1 is SGHRS and CDR2 is YFSETQ in the germline V gene. This CDR3 is 19 amino acids long. CDR3 in DNA: TGCGCCAGCAGCTTCCCCCGCGACAGCCTTGAACAACCTTACAATGAGCAGTTCTTC. Its protein product is CASSFPRDSLEQPYNEQFF. Complete variable domain (other parts from reference TRBV5-1 and TRBJ2-1): KAGVTQTPRYLIKTRGQQVTLSCSPISGHRSVSWYQQTPGQGLQFLFEYFSETQRNKGNFPGRFSGRQFSNSRSEMNVSTLELGDSALYLCASSFPRDSLEQPYNEQFFGPGTRLTVL.

The chain carries TRBV4-1 and TRBJ1-1; TRBD1 matches 10 bases. CDR3 length equals 16 residues. CDR1 is MGHRA, CDR2 YSYEKL, per germline. Losses at the gene ends were 4 bases for V and 1 base for J; bases not matched to a gene: 6. CDR3 DNA sequence: TGCGCCAGCAGCCCTTGGACAGGGGGAACGAACACTGAAGCTTTCTTT. It is translated as CASSPWTGGTNTEAFF.

The genes are TRBV6-6 and TRBJ2-7; D is possibly TRBD1 (5 bases). Germline CDR1 reads MNHNY; CDR2 reads SVGAGI (reference sequence). There are 14 residues in the CDR3. Deletions cut 8 bases from V and 2 bases from J, with 16 bases between. The CDR3 sequence: CASRTATGAYEQYF. CDR3 nucleotides: TGTGCCAGCCGTACAGCCACAGGTGCCTACGAGCAGTACTTC.

This clone was seen more than once but under ten times. This chain connects TRBV21-1 to TRBJ1-5; the DNA was not used to check the table's D call, TRBD1. TRBV21-1 is a known pseudogene. This CDR3 has 19 amino acids. The CDR3 region is CASSKLPRQGVYSNQPQHF. The CDR3 bases are TGTGCCAGCAGCAAATTACCCCGACAGGGCGTTTATAGCAATCAGCCCCAGCATTTT.

The rearrangement links TRBV2 to TRBJ1-2; no reliable D call. CDR1 SNHLY and CDR2 FYNNEI come from the germline V gene. Trimming cost V 3 bases and J 4 bases, with 9 bases left between them. CDR3 length: 13 residues. The CDR3: CASSDGQAYGYTF. DNA for the CDR3: TGTGCCAGCAGTGACGGGCAGGCCTATGGCTACACCTTC.

The chain carries TRBV27 and TRBJ1-1; tentative D call: TRBD1 (5 bases). V lost 4 bases to trimming and J lost 0 bases, with 12 bases between them. Germline CDR1 reads MNHEY; CDR2 reads SMNVEV (reference sequence). The length of the CDR3 is 15 residues. CDR3 nucleotides: TGTGCCAGCAGTTACGGGGCGTCCTTGAACACTGAAGCTTTCTTT. This translates into CASSYGASLNTEAFF.

This chain connects TRBV4-1 to TRBJ2-1; 8 bases match TRBD2. Germline CDR1 reads MGHRA; CDR2 reads YSYEKL. Trimming cost V 3 bases and J 1 base; bases outside gene matches: 2. The CDR3 has 15 residues. In nucleotides, the CDR3 is TGCGCCAGCAGCCATTCGGGGGGGTCCTACAATGAGCAGTTCTTC. It yields the protein CASSHSGGSYNEQFF.

The genes are TRBV5-1 and TRBJ2-6, with 14 positions matching TRBD2. Germline CDR1 and CDR2: SGHRS and YFSETQ. V shed 2 bases, J shed 0 bases, and the junction held 10 bases outside the gene matches. The CDR3 consists of 21 residues. The CDR3 DNA reads TGCGCCAGCAGCTTACAGGGACTAGCGGGAGTCCTCGCCTCTGGGGCCAACGTCCTGACTTTC. It specifies CASSLQGLAGVLASGANVLTF.